The table lists the clone carrying this T cell receptor beta chain with a count of one. This record comes from a study of blood T cell repertoires in COVID-19. Overall study: Specimens from acute and convalescent COVID-19 originated in the United States, Italy and Spain. Nucleic acid was either cDNA or gDNA, and it came from T cells, B-cell-depleted T cells, or PBMCs.

Per the authors' pipeline: Researchers report that nucleated cell counts were estimated from reference gene primer amplification. Sequencing used immunoSEQ multiplex PCR; TCRdb keeps in-frame clones, though not all of them. V, J and clone size reflect that table, while D and trimming were determined from the DNA. The sample shows around 300,000 clones, about nine tenths of them seen only once. The CDR3 consists of 15 residues. Deletions cut 5 bases from V and 5 bases from J, with 13 bases between. From germline, CDR1 is MNHEY and CDR2 SMNVEV (reference sequence). This sequence was found in a woman between 40 and 50 years old with acute or convalescent COVID-19. Sequenced: peripheral blood. The chain combines TRBV27 with TRBJ1-6; D is ambiguous. In nucleotides, the CDR3 is TGTGCCAGCAGTCCCTCAGGAAACCATAATTCACCCCTCCACTTT. The encoded protein is CASSPSGNHNSPLHF.